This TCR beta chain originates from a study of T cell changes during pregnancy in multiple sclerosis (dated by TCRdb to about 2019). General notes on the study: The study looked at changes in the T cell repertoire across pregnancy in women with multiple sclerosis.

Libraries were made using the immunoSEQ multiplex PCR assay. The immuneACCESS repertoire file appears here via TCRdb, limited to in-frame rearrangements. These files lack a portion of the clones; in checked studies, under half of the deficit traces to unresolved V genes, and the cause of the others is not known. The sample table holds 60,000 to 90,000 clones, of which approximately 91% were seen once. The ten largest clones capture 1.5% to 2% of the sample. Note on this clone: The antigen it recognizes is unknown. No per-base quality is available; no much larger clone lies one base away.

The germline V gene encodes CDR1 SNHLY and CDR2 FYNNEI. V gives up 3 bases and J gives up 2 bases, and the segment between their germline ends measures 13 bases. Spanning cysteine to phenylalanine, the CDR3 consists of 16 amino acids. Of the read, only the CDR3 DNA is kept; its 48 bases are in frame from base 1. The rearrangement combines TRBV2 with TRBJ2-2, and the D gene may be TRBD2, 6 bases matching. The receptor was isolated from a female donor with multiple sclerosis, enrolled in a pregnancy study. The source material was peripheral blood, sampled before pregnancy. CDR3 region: CASSEFLATNTGELFF. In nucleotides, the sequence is TGTGCCAGCAGTGAGTTCCTAGCGACAAACACCGGGGAGCTGTTTTTT.